Below, 10 T cell receptor beta chains from the same sample are listed, as sequenced in a study of T cells in Graves' hyperthyroidism and ophthalmopathy. Amplification of TCR beta CDR3 regions used RNA as the template. The HTBI primer set drove a first-round RT-PCR of the TCR CDR3. From the multiplex PCR reads, TCRdb called clonotypes with MiXCR, one entry per CDR3 protein. Of about half a million distinct CDR3 sequences in the sample, about 20% were seen once. Sequenced sample: blood. These TCRs come from a man aged 35-49 years with Graves' ophthalmopathy.

Notes on this clonotype: Mismatch with germline at one junction end may stem from a read error. J is TRBJ2-7 and V is TRBV28; 12 bases align to TRBD1. Per germline, CDR1 MDHEN and CDR2 SYDVKM. CDR3 length: 14 amino acids. As DNA, the CDR3 is TGTGCCAGCCAACCGGGACAGGGGGCCTACGAGCAGCACTTC. Translated: CASQPGQGAYEQHF.

This clonotype was picked up many times. The V and J genes are TRBV11-2 and TRBJ2-7, with D unresolved. V lost 0 bases and J lost 2, with 11 bases in between. CDR3 size: 15 residues. Looked up from germline, CDR1 is SGHAT and CDR2 is FQNNGV. The DNA for the CDR3 is TGTGCCAGCAGCTTAGAAAGGTTGCAGACCTACGAGCAGTACTTC. Encoded protein: CASSLERLQTYEQYF.

This clonotype came up many times. The V gene is TRBV20-1, the J gene TRBJ2-7; tentative D call: TRBD1 (7 bases). The ends were cut back, 4 bases at V and 6 bases at J, with 19 bases in the middle. The CDR3 has 14 amino acids. Germline V gene data show CDR1 as DFQATT and CDR2 as SNEGSKA (reference sequence). This CDR3 reads CSAIPGGGPSEQYF. CDR3 DNA sequence: TGCAGTGCTATCCCAGGAGGGGGCCCCAGCGAGCAGTACTTC.

This clonotype was counted between two and nine times. V gene TRBV6-1 combines with J gene TRBJ1-2; 7 bases are shared with TRBD1. CDR1 MNHNS and CDR2 SASEGT come from the germline V gene. The V segment lost 5 bases and the J segment 6 bases; nucleotides outside the gene matches: 6. This CDR3 region has 13 residues. The CDR3 DNA follows: TGTGCCAGCAGTTGGGACAGATCTAATGGCTACACCTTC. It specifies CASSWDRSNGYTF.

Many counts were recorded for this clonotype. The chain combines TRBV20-1 with TRBJ2-7; TRBD1 matches at 10 bases. Germline lookup yields CDR1 DFQATT and CDR2 SNEGSKA (reference sequence). There are 12 residues in the CDR3. V lost 7 bases, J lost 4 bases, and 4 bases stayed unmatched. The CDR3 coding sequence is TGCAGTGTGAGACAGGGGGCTTACGAGCAGTACTTC. This gives the protein CSVRQGAYEQYF.

This chain uses TRBV11-2 with TRBJ1-1; D unclear. This CDR3 is 15 amino acids long. CDR1 and CDR2 from the germline V gene are SGHAT and FQNNGV. With 0 bases removed from V and 2 bases from J, the gap between germline ends came to 10 bases. CDR3 nucleotide sequence: TGTGCCAGCAGCTTAGATTCGGCAGTTAACACTGAAGCTTTCTTT. Translation gives CASSLDSAVNTEAFF.

This rearrangement joins TRBV10-3 to TRBJ1-1; D is uncertain. The V end was cut by 2 bases, the J end by 3 bases, with 4 bases between. The CDR3 covers 12 residues. From germline, CDR1 is ENHRY and CDR2 SYGVKD. Here the CDR3 reads CAISERDTEAFF. The CDR3 region has the DNA TGTGCCATCAGTGAGCGGGACACTGAAGCTTTCTTT.

This clonotype has a handful of counts. The chain has TRBV6-5 and TRBJ1-4, with D maybe TRBD1 (6 bases). The length of the CDR3 is 16 residues. Deletions cut 1 base from V and 8 bases from J, with 17 bases between. Germline-derived CDR1 and CDR2 are MNHEY and SVGAGI. CDR3 sequence (DNA): TGTGCCAGCAGTTACTTGCTACAGGGTCGGCGGGAAAAACTGTTTTTT. The encoded protein is CASSYLLQGRREKLFF.

The V call is TRBV15, the J call TRBJ2-5, with TRBD2 matching 8 bases. With 1 base clipped from V and 2 bases from J, the junction kept 6 bases outside the gene matches. Germline CDR1 reads LNHNV; CDR2 reads YYDKDF (reference sequence). CDR3 length equals 16 residues. The CDR3 loop is CATSRGSGTLQETQYF. Written as DNA, the CDR3 is TGTGCCACCAGCAGAGGTAGCGGGACCCTACAAGAGACCCAGTACTTC.

This clonotype came up a few times. The chain carries TRBV11-2 and TRBJ2-2; TRBD1 or TRBD2 may be the D gene (6 bases each). Germline V CDR1 and CDR2: SGHAT, FQNNGV. Trimming took 6 bases from V and 5 from J, leaving 19 bases between them. The CDR3 spans 16 residues. Written as DNA, the CDR3 is TGTGCCAGCAGACCTAGAGGGGGGATCGGGACCGGGGAGCTGTTTTTT. Translation gives CASRPRGGIGTGELFF. Full variable domain (outside the CDR3, taken from reference TRBV11-2 and TRBJ2-2): EAGVAQSPRYKIIEKRQSVAFWCNPISGHATLYWYQQILGQGPKLLIQFQNNGVVDDSQLPKDRFSAERLKGVDSTLKIQPAKLEDSAVYLCASRPRGGIGTGELFFGEGSRLTVL.